This T cell receptor beta chain was documented in a study of vaccination and CD4 T cells after COVID-19. A remark on this clonotype: The antigen remains undetermined.

The Oncomine TCR Beta short-read assay was what sequenced the DNA obtained from cultured CD4+ T cells. A single record per CDR3 protein comes from TCRdb applying MiXCR to the PCR reads. This sample has 5,000 to 7,000 distinct CDR3 sequences, with about 40% found just once. The CDR3 runs 15 residues. The V end was cut by 3 bases, the J end by 0 bases, with 6 bases between. Germline CDR1 and CDR2: MRHNA and SNTAGT. The treatment is: approximately 10-day PBMC culture with coronavirus spike peptide pools or control peptides (ViraFEST assay). Gathering of the CD4+ T cells, from the unexposed donor, took place before the COVID-19 pandemic (2011-2018).

This receptor was obtained from a human donor in good health. This chain joins TRBV6-4 and TRBJ2-6, with D tentatively TRBD1 (5 bases). The sample consisted of CD4+ T cells from blood, cultured in vitro. In nucleotides, the CDR3 is TGTGCCAGCAGTGAACAGGTCTCTGGGGCCAACGTCCTGACTTTC. It is translated as CASSEQVSGANVLTF.